This TCR beta chain appears in the sequencing data of a study of cytomegalovirus exposure and HLA in healthy donors. Per germline, CDR1 MNHNS and CDR2 SASEGT. Between the trimmed V and J ends, which lost 5 bases and 11 bases, there was a span of 15 bases. The CDR3 covers 12 residues. About this clone itself: Its antigen is currently unknown. Lacking the conserved final phenylalanine or tryptophan, this CDR3 likely reflects a read error.

The study, taken as a whole, reports: A further, later analysis showed that HLA-associated TCR beta chains (compared with equally common others) were more clonally expanded. The productive fraction for most TCR beta V segments was about 90% or about 30% in an earlier analysis.

Vbeta (60) and Jbeta (13) primers were used in the PCR. In the original analysis: Later reanalysis found 75 million to 95 million unique TCR beta chains, about 10 million of them shared. Method: immunoSEQ multiplex PCR; TCRdb's copy keeps in-frame clones and lacks some. For V, J and clone size, that table is used; D and trimming come from the DNA. The repertoire consists of 40,000 to 55,000 clones, with less than 75% occurring once and the leading ten covering roughly 6.3%. The receptor was isolated from a man aged 30 to 39 in good health and CMV-seronegative. The sample consisted of PBMCs. The chain uses TRBV6-1 and TRBJ1-1, with TRBD1 as a possible D gene (5 bases). Here the CDR3 reads CASSRSGLGAFV. The CDR3 coding sequence is TGTGCCAGCAGTCGATCAGGGTTGGGGGCTTTCGTT.